The following is a T cell receptor beta chain sequence with its context. Its antigen is not identified. Germline CDR1 is MNHNS and CDR2 is SASEGT. V shed 6 bases and J shed 10 bases, with 15 bases lying between them. The CDR3 sequence is 12 residues long. These data originate in a study of cytomegalovirus exposure and HLA in healthy donors. Study findings and constraints: Most TCRs appeared rarely, but some public TCRs recurred in many donors. Reportedly, diagnosis of cytomegalovirus status by the classifier showed high specificity and sensitivity.

Produced via immunoSEQ multiplex PCR; TCRdb's table is partial and in-frame only. There are about 220,000 clones in the sample; about nine tenths occur only once, and 0.85% to 1.2% lies in the top ten. The donors were part of the validation cohort of roughly 110 subjects. That cohort was separate from the first cohort, which comprised under 700 subjects. The chain is built from TRBV6-1 and TRBJ1-1; D is possibly TRBD1 (5 bases). The sample comprised PBMCs. The sequence was obtained from a woman between 18 and 29 years old in good health and CMV-seronegative. The CDR3 DNA reads TGTGCCAGCAGCGACCTATCGGGGGGAGCTTTCTTT. Encoded protein: CASSDLSGGAFF.